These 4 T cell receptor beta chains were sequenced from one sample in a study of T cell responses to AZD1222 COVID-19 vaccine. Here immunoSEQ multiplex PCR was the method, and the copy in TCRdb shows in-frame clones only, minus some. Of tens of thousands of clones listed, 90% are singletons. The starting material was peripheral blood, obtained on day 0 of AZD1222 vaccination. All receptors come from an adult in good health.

The CDR3 DNA is TGTGCCATCAAGAGGTTTAATCGCACAGATACGCAGTATTTT. It specifies CAIKRFNRTDTQYF. V gene TRBV10-3 combines with J gene TRBJ2-3; D is unresolved. V was pared by 7 bases and J by 1 base, with 12 bases between. In germline, CDR1 is ENHRY, CDR2 SYGVKD. This CDR3 has 14 residues.

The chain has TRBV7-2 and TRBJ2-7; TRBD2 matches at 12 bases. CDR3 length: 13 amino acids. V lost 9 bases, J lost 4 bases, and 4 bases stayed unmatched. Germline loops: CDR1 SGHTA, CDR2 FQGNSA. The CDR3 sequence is CASRTSGMYEQYF. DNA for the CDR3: TGTGCCAGTCGGACTAGCGGGATGTACGAGCAGTACTTC.

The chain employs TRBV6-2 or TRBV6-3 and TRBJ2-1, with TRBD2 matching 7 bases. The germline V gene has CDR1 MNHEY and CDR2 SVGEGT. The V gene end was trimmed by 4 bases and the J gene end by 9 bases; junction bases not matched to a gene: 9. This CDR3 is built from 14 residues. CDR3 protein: CASSFRREYGEQFF. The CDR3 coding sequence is TGTGCCAGCAGTTTCCGGCGGGAGTACGGTGAGCAGTTCTTC.

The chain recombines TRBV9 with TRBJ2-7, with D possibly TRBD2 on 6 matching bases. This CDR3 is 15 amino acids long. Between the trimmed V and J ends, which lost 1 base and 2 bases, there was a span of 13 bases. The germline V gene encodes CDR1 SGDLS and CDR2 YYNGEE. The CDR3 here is CASSVLGDSTYEQYF. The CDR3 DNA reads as TGTGCCAGCAGCGTACTAGGGGACTCAACCTACGAGCAGTACTTC.